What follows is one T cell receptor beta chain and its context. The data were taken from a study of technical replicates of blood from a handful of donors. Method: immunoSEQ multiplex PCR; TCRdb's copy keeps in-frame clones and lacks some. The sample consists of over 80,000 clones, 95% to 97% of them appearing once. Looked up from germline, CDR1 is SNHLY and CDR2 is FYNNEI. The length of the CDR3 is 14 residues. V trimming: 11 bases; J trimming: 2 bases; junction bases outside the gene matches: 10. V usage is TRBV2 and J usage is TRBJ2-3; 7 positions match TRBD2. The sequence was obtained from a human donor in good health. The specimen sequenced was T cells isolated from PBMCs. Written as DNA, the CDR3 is TGTGCCGACGGGGCGGGAGCGACCACAGATACGCAGTATTTT. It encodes CADGAGATTDTQYF.